The text below deals with one T cell receptor (beta chain). The data originate from a study of technical replicates of blood from a few donors. Libraries were prepared by immunoSEQ multiplex PCR; TCRdb keeps only in-frame clonotypes and omits some of them. The sample lists about 79,000 clones; about 91% were seen once. CDR1 and CDR2 from the germline V gene are SGDLS and YYNGEE. CDR3 length: 13 amino acids. Trimming removed 4 bases at V and 7 bases at J, with 11 bases between. The chain links TRBV9 to TRBJ1-4; unclear D gene. The clonotype comes from a human donor in good health. Some clones in this sample may be carry-over from other donors' samples. Material: T cells isolated from PBMCs. The CDR3 DNA follows: TGTGCCAGCAGCACCGGCCGGGGTGAAAAACTGTTTTTT. Protein: CASSTGRGEKLFF.